This T cell receptor (beta chain) originates from a study of T-cell memory formation after mild COVID-19. TCRdb re-derived calls from the 5' RACE reads in MiXCR, one entry per CDR3 protein. The sample has around 35,000 distinct CDR3 sequences, 7% to 9.5% seen once. At least ten counts were recorded for this clonotype. This CDR3 comprises 13 residues. The germline V and J ends were trimmed by 1 base and 6 bases, with 9 bases remaining between them. From germline, CDR1 is SEHNR and CDR2 FQNEAQ (reference sequence). V and J are TRBV7-9 and TRBJ1-1, with D unresolved. This TCR derives from a man between 18 and 29 years old who had mild COVID-19 (a few samples of this study predate the infection). Cell type and time point are not known. What was sequenced was PBMCs or a T cell subset sorted from them (not recorded which). As DNA, the CDR3 is TGTGCCAGCAGCTTAGACGGCGGGTCTGAAGCTTTCTTT. Amino acids: CASSLDGGSEAFF.